Listed here are 9 T cell receptor beta chains from one sample, sequenced in a study of control samples from healthy donors and cancer patients. Produced via immunoSEQ multiplex PCR; TCRdb's table is partial and in-frame only. The sample lists 150,000 to 200,000 clones; more than 80% were seen once. Sequenced: blood. These receptors all stem from a man between 25 and 39 years old in good health.

The chain joins TRBV28 to TRBJ1-5; D is uncertain. Per germline, CDR1 MDHEN and CDR2 SYDVKM. The CDR3 contains 15 residues. The germline V and J ends were trimmed by 3 bases and 0 bases, with 9 bases remaining between them. Here the CDR3 DNA reads TGTGCCAGCAGTTTGGCTCAGTATAGCAATCAGCCCCAGCATTTT. It specifies CASSLAQYSNQPQHF.

The rearrangement links TRBV11-2 to TRBJ1-4; no firm D call. Trimming stripped 2 bases from V and 1 base from J, with 20 bases between. There are 19 residues in the CDR3. The germline V gene has CDR1 SGHAT and CDR2 FQNNGV. The CDR3 here is CASSLFSWIRRGTNEKLFF. Here the CDR3 DNA reads TGTGCCAGCAGCTTATTTTCGTGGATTCGGCGGGGAACTAATGAAAAACTGTTTTTT.

The chain links TRBV5-1 to TRBJ2-7, with D tentatively TRBD1 (6 bases). CDR1 is SGHRS, CDR2 YFSETQ, per germline. V was trimmed by 3 bases and J by 7 bases, leaving 17 bases between them. The CDR3 runs 14 residues. CDR3 loop: CASSSQGLENEQYF. Written as DNA, the CDR3 is TGCGCCAGCAGCTCACAGGGCTTAGAAAATGAGCAGTACTTC.

The chain employs TRBV6-6 and TRBJ1-2, with TRBD1 matching 7 bases. The CDR3 is 13 residues long. Germline V CDR1 and CDR2: MNHNY, SVGAGI (reference sequence). V was clipped by 6 bases and J by 3 bases; unmatched bases: 4. The CDR3 nucleotides are TGTGCCAGCAGACTCCAGGGGGACTATGGCTACACCTTC. As protein: CASRLQGDYGYTF.

J is TRBJ2-7 and V is TRBV9; 9 bases line up with TRBD2. The CDR3 totals 15 residues. V trimming: 3 bases; J trimming: 4 bases; junction bases outside the gene matches: 8. The germline V gene has CDR1 SGDLS and CDR2 YYNGEE. The CDR3 sequence is CASSASGGRGYEQYF. For the CDR3, the DNA is TGTGCCAGCAGCGCCTCTGGCGGGAGGGGGTACGAGCAGTACTTC.

The V and J genes are TRBV6-5 and TRBJ1-4, with 9 bases lining up with TRBD1. The CDR3 is 15 amino acids. With 5 bases clipped from V and 8 bases from J, the junction kept 9 bases outside the gene matches. Per the germline V gene, CDR1 is MNHEY and CDR2 is SVGAGI. The CDR3 reads CASSLQLGQGEKLFF. CDR3 nucleotide sequence: TGTGCCAGCAGTCTACAATTAGGACAGGGGGAAAAACTGTTTTTT.

This clone was seen a single time. The chain recombines TRBV2 with TRBJ2-2; 11 nucleotides match TRBD2. Unmatched junction bases numbered 4, after V lost 4 bases and J lost 6 bases. The germline CDR1 and CDR2 sequences are SNHLY and FYNNEI. CDR3 size: 15 residues. The CDR3 DNA reads TGTGCCAGCAGTGTCATAGCGGGAGGGCCCGGGGAGCTGTTTTTT. Encoded protein: CASSVIAGGPGELFF.

J is TRBJ2-3 and V is TRBV10-1; tentative D call: TRBD1 (7 bases). CDR3 length: 13 residues. Germline V CDR1 and CDR2: WNHNN, SYGVQD (reference sequence). V lost 8 bases and J 2 bases, leaving 11 bases between the germline ends. The CDR3 protein is CASAEGATDTQYF. CDR3 nucleotides: TGCGCCAGCGCGGAGGGGGCCACAGATACGCAGTATTTT.

The chain recombines TRBV11-2 with TRBJ2-5; a possible D gene is TRBD2 (6 bases). The CDR3 loop spans 14 amino acids. Per the germline V gene, CDR1 is SGHAT and CDR2 is FQNNGV. V dropped 2 bases and J dropped 5 bases, with 12 bases sitting between them. CDR3 residues: CASSLMEGRETQYF. In nucleotides, the CDR3 is TGTGCCAGCAGCTTAATGGAGGGCAGGGAGACCCAGTACTTC.